This T cell receptor (beta chain) came from a study of blood T cell repertoires in COVID-19. Produced via immunoSEQ multiplex PCR; TCRdb's table is partial and in-frame only. Counted here are around 340,000 clones, 88% occurring once; the ten biggest clones make up just over 1%. V was cut by 0 bases and J by 2 bases, with 7 bases left in between. Looked up from germline, CDR1 is SGDLS and CDR2 is YYNGEE. The CDR3 totals 14 residues. The sequence derives from a woman in her twenties or thirties who had been exposed to COVID-19. The sequencing input was PBMCs or T cells enriched from blood (not recorded which). V gene TRBV9 combines with J gene TRBJ2-3; no firm D call. The CDR3 sequence is CASSVVSNTDTQYF. CDR3 coding DNA: TGTGCCAGCAGCGTAGTATCTAACACAGATACGCAGTATTTT.